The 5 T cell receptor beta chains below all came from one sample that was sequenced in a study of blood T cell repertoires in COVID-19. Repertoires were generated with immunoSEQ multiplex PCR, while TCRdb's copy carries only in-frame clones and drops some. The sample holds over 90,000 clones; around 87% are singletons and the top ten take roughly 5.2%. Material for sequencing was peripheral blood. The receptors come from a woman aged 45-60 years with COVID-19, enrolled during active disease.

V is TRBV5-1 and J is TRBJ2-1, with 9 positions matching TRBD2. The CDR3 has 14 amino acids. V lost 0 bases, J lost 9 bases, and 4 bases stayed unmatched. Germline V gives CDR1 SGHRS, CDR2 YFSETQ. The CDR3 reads CASSLEGTSLEQFF. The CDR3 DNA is TGCGCCAGCAGCTTGGAAGGGACTAGCCTTGAGCAGTTCTTC.

CDR3 residues: CASSPLAGGRSDTQYF. The CDR3, as DNA: TGTGCCAGCAGCCCCCTGGCGGGGGGGAGGTCAGATACGCAGTATTTT. The V call is TRBV7-2, the J call TRBJ2-3; 9 bases are a match to TRBD2. The ends lost 5 bases at V and 4 bases at J; junction bases unmatched: 10. Germline lookup yields CDR1 SGHTA and CDR2 FQGNSA. The CDR3 runs 16 residues.

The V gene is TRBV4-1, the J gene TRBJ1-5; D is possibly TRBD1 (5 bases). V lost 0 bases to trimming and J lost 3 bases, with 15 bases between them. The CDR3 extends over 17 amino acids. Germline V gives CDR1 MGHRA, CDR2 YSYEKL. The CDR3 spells CASSQEVGQGPNQPQHF. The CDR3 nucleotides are TGCGCCAGCAGCCAAGAAGTGGGCCAGGGTCCCAATCAGCCCCAGCATTTT.

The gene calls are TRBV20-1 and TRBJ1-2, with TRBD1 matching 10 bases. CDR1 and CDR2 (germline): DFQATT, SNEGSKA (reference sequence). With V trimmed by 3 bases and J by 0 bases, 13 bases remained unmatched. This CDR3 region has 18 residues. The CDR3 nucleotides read TGCAGTGCTAGTGATTCTATTTCCGGACAGGGGGCTAACTATGGCTACACCTTC. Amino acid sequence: CSASDSISGQGANYGYTF.

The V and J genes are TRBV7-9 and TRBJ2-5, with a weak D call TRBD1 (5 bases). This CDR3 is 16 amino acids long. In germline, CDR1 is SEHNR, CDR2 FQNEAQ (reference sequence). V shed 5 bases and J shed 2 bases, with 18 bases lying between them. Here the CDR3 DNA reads TGTGCCAGCAGCCCCCCAAGTATGGACACTCAAGAGACCCAGTACTTC. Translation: CASSPPSMDTQETQYF.